This TCR beta chain emerged from a study of cytomegalovirus exposure and HLA in healthy donors (dated by TCRdb to about 2017). Regarding the research as a whole: According to an earlier analysis of 587 of the donors, 150 million to 200 million T cells yielded 120 million or so unique TCR beta sequences and about 280 Gb of sequence data. Approximately 330 gigabases of sequencing data and roughly 80 million unique TCR sequences made up an early release that covered over 550 HLA-typed donors. Of the roughly 430 genotyped donors, 65% to 90% fell in the genetic ancestry cluster associated with self-reported Caucasian donors. The aim of the study was to test whether cataloging public T cell receptors could identify signatures of past pathogen exposure. The study used immunosequencing to profile the T cell repertoires of 666 subjects and linked those repertoires to cytomegalovirus serostatus. Along with the approximately 650-subject first cohort, a separate validation cohort of over a hundred different subjects was used. To predict cytomegalovirus infection status, the study brought together high-throughput TCR immunosequencing, statistical association of individual TCRs with disease status, and machine learning. A later analysis re-examined previously published TCR beta repertoires from roughly 650 donors and added high-resolution HLA genotyping to investigate patterns of TCR occurrence. The later analysis used no new phenotypic data to find candidate immune exposures, relying instead on TCR beta sequences and their occurrence across donors. To decide whether each TCR beta V gene segment behaved as functional or pseudogenic, an earlier analysis of 587 of the donors relied on high-throughput TCR beta sequencing. Donor age, sex, ethnicity and CMV serostatus were compiled alongside the repertoire data. In a later genetic analysis, genome-wide SNP genotypes for about 60% of the 666 donors were used, and that subset was treated as a discovery cohort. Every repertoire in the discovery cohort had been generated on one and the same sequencing platform. HLA typing included class I and class II loci at four-digit resolution. Typing coverage differed by locus: A, B, C, DRB1 and DQB1 were typed in about 629-640 donors, DQA1 in approximately 520, DPA1 in 606, and DPB1 in 472. Because of strong linkage in the cohort, roughly five DR-DQ haplotypes were treated as single units for association and clustering. Among several hundred genotyped donors of the cohort, an average of approximately 240,000 unique TCR beta nucleotide sequences was sequenced per donor, of which 15% to 20% were non-productive. Points the paper makes about the study in general: According to a later genetic analysis, donors in an Asian-associated ancestry cluster had fewer N-insertions in productive TCRs than the approximately 630-donor mean. In a later analysis, the rate of TCR association differed among HLA loci, with DRB1 alleles having the most associated TCRs and HLA-C alleles having the fewest. Because counts were too low, seventeen rarely observed V segments, including chromosome 9 orphons, were excluded from the earlier analysis of about 500 of the donors. Immune exposure information for the cohort was limited to CMV serostatus. Because HLA typing was missing for some donors at each locus, association tests included only the typed subset. The sequencing pipeline was judged likely to have produced a cluster of highly shared sequence variants as a technical artifact. Linkage disequilibrium might explain the correlated functional status among segregating V segments, but an unknown experimental factor could not be ruled out. The cohort was sequenced for TCR beta chains only, and without alpha or paired-chain data the features that could be detected were limited. A later analysis associated some 17,000 TCR beta sequences with specific HLA alleles at a false discovery rate of 0.05. V-gene and J-gene trimming of TCR beta chains was associated with a missense DCLRE1C variant in a later genetic analysis, and the association was replicated in an independent cohort. When HLA alleles, especially DR and DQ, strongly co-occurred, attributing TCR associations to individual alleles was difficult. The study listed 170 or so TCR beta chains as associated with cytomegalovirus. According to the authors, the approach could potentially be generalized to other disease states and immunological phenotypes. Roughly uniform sequencing depth across donors was assumed in presence/absence analyses, although this assumption may not hold. Most TCR sequences were observed very rarely across donors, whereas some public TCRs were present in many individuals. A later analysis reported that several top co-occurrence clusters appeared linked to parvovirus B19, influenza, CMV and Epstein-Barr virus. A further reported finding was that TCR beta sequences accurately predicted the HLA-A and HLA-B alleles for most subjects in the first cohort. A later analysis found that HLA-associated TCR beta chains were more clonally expanded and had lower generation probabilities than equally common non-associated chains. The classifier was reported to diagnose cytomegalovirus status with high specificity and sensitivity in both the original cohort and the validation cohort. A few of the identified cytomegalovirus-associated TCR beta chains were confirmed in vitro to be specific for cytomegalovirus antigens. In a later analysis, most CMV-associated TCR beta chains were found to appear HLA-restricted, with HLA associations seemingly driven largely by CMV exposure. In an earlier analysis of 587 of the donors, most TCR beta V segments appeared in productive rearrangements about 87% or about 30% of the time, broadly matching IMGT annotations.

On this clone itself: Its antigen is not yet known. Base quality data are lacking; no much larger clone is found one base away.

Receptor libraries were prepared by the immunoSEQ multiplex PCR assay. For the multiplex PCR, a mixture combining 60 forward primers for TCR Vbeta segments and 13 reverse primers for TCR Jbeta segments was used. The CDR3 region of rearranged TCR beta genes was amplified from genomic DNA by a multiplex PCR assay. Amplified TCR beta libraries were sequenced as 87-base-pair reads on the Illumina HiSeq System. The original pipeline was this. Across the 600 to 700 repertoires, a later analysis counted 60 million to 90 million unique TCR beta chains, 9.5 million to 13 million of which were shared by at least two donors. Raw reads were error-corrected and collapsed into unique sequences with a nearest-neighbor algorithm that merged closely related sequences to remove PCR and sequencing errors. V, D and J gene segments were assigned by aligning CDR3 sequences to IMGT reference sequences. Each retained sequence needed at least a six-nucleotide match to both a V gene segment and a J gene segment. Rearrangements were classified as productive when the CDR3 lacked stop codons and remained in frame with V and J, and all other rearrangements were classified as non-productive. CDR3 was defined by IMGT convention, running from the second conserved V-encoded cysteine to the conserved J-encoded phenylalanine. The earlier analysis of some 580 of the donors excluded any sequence lacking an unambiguous match to a single V gene segment. In an earlier analysis of 450 to 700 of the donors, V segments were called functional above 56.7% productive rearrangements and were called segregating when the between-donor standard deviation exceeded 5%. A statistical classification framework was developed to diagnose cytomegalovirus status using the catalog of TCR beta chain sequences. In a later analysis, TCR nucleotide sequences were compared against IMGT/GENE-DB human TR gene sequences so that V and J genes could be assigned. Using the TCRdist pipeline, a later analysis assigned CDR3 sequences along with most-parsimonious VDJ recombination scenarios. In a later analysis, every TCR beta chain was defined by the combination of its CDR3 amino acid sequence and its V-gene family, and reads without a unique V-gene family were dropped. A later analysis removed 592 highly shared, low-generation-probability nucleotide sequences to deal with suspected cross-contamination and a sequencing artifact. In a later analysis, a clonal expansion index for each public chain was calculated from normalized within-repertoire ranks of inferred template counts. A later analysis computed generation probabilities with a VDJ recombination model fitted to out-of-frame rearrangements, and checked the results against IGoR. In a later analysis, hypergeometric tests were used to score TCR-TCR, TCR-HLA and TCR-CMV co-occurrence, with a repertoire-size bias correction applied to TCR pairs. In a later analysis, false discovery rates were estimated by permuting HLA or CMV assignments 20 times. In a later analysis, co-occurring TCRs were grouped using DBSCAN, and TCRdist sequence similarity was added for clustering within HLA-allele-positive subsets. Repertoires with fewer than 30,000 or more than 120,000 public chains were left out of co-occurrence clustering, as were several repertoires with anomalous nucleotide sharing. Entries here come from immuneACCESS through TCRdb and include only in-frame sequences with V and J called. Some clones fail to appear in such tables; in the studies checked, an unresolved V gene covers under half of the shortfall, and the cause of the remainder is unknown. That table supplies the V and J calls and clone size; D and trimming were determined from the DNA. This sample gives under 200,000 clones in total; roughly 85% of them show up just once. The ten largest clonotypes hold approximately 2.1% of the sample.

The cohort was made up of 500 to 800 healthy bone marrow donors. At the time of sampling, every cohort member was nominally healthy, though immune exposures that went unrecorded were likely present. The donor tested CMV seronegative, placing the donor among the 350 to 400 seronegative members of the cohort. Every donor gave a peripheral blood sample, and the peripheral blood mononuclear cells from that sample were used for TCR beta sequencing. The Qiagen DNeasy Blood Extraction Kit was used to extract genomic DNA from the blood cell samples. The sample was PBMCs. This clonotype was obtained from a woman in her fifties or sixties in good health and CMV-seronegative.

The CDR3 region: CASSRLAPNEQFF. In nucleotides, the sequence is TGTGCCAGCAGCCGACTAGCCCCCAATGAGCAGTTCTTC. This receptor chain uses TRBV28 and TRBJ2-1, with TRBD2 matching 7 junction bases. V is cut back by 6 bases and J by 6 bases, with 5 bases in the junction unmatched. From the cysteine through the phenylalanine, the CDR3 covers 13 amino acids. Only the CDR3 region is kept as DNA, spanning 39 bases read in frame from base 1. The germline V gene yields MDHEN for CDR1 and SYDVKM for CDR2.